The 27 T cell receptor beta chains below all came from one sample that was sequenced in a study of blood T cell repertoires in COVID-19. Assay: immunoSEQ multiplex PCR; the TCRdb copy retains only in-frame clones and omits some. The sample records 130,000 to 150,000 clones, roughly 89% being singletons. The sample consisted of PBMCs or T cells enriched from blood (not recorded which). The receptors originated from a woman aged 45-65 years who had been exposed to COVID-19.

Only a few counts were recorded for this clone. The chain joins TRBV6-2 or TRBV6-3 to TRBJ2-2; 7 nucleotides match TRBD2. V was clipped by 4 bases and J by 5 bases; unmatched bases: 4. Germline V gene lookup returns CDR1 MNHEY and CDR2 SVGEGT. CDR3 length: 14 residues. In DNA, the CDR3 is TGTGCCAGCAGTTCGGTACTAGCGACCGGGGAGCTGTTTTTT. Translation gives CASSSVLATGELFF.

This rearrangement joins TRBV5-1 to TRBJ1-1; no clear D. Germline V lookup: CDR1 SGHRS, CDR2 YFSETQ. There are 16 residues in the CDR3. V lost 1 base to trimming and J lost 2 bases, with 15 bases between them. CDR3 DNA: TGCGCCAGCAGCTTGTTGATTCCCGGGAGTAACACTGAAGCTTTCTTT. It yields the protein CASSLLIPGSNTEAFF.

Concerning this clone itself: At one of its ends the junction is not consistent with the germline gene, which may arise from a read error. The V and J genes are TRBV7-7 and TRBJ1-3, with D tentatively TRBD1 (6 bases). Germline loops: CDR1 SSHAT, CDR2 FNYEAQ (reference sequence). This CDR3 spans 15 amino acids. CDR3 nucleotide sequence: TGTGCTAGCAGCTTATCCAACAGGGTTGGAAACACCATATATTTT. Translating it yields CASSLSNRVGNTIYF.

This chain joins TRBV5-6 and TRBJ2-1, with a weak D call TRBD1 (5 bases). Germline V gene data show CDR1 as SGHDT and CDR2 as YYEEEE. Trimming took off 3 bases at V and 0 bases at J, with 19 bases between the two ends. The CDR3 loop spans 18 amino acids. The CDR3 reads CASSSQVDLGSSYNEQFF. In DNA, the CDR3 is TGTGCCAGCAGCTCACAGGTGGACCTCGGTAGCTCCTACAATGAGCAGTTCTTC.

This clone has a single count. This CDR3 reads CASRGPGANVLTF. As DNA, the CDR3 is TGTGCCAGCAGGGGGCCTGGGGCCAACGTCCTGACTTTC. The rearrangement uses TRBV27 and TRBJ2-6; possible D gene TRBD1, 5 bases. The CDR3 contains 13 residues. V lost 6 bases to trimming and J lost 2 bases, with 5 bases between them. Germline V lookup: CDR1 MNHEY, CDR2 SMNVEV (reference sequence).

The V and J genes are TRBV6-5 and TRBJ2-3; D not resolved. There are 15 residues in the CDR3. The germline V gene encodes CDR1 MNHEY and CDR2 SVGAGI. The V gene lost 6 bases and the J gene lost 0 bases, with 13 bases spanning the gap. The CDR3 bases are TGTGCCAGCAGCGCCAGCGTCACTAGCACAGATACGCAGTATTTT. This codes for CASSASVTSTDTQYF.

This sequence joins TRBV7-3 and TRBJ2-3; 7 nucleotides line up with TRBD1. CDR1 and CDR2 from the germline V gene are SGHTA and FQGTGA. Trimming took 5 bases from V and 1 from J; bases not matched to a gene: 6. The CDR3 extends over 15 amino acids. The CDR3 protein is CASSPGTVRTDTQYF. In nucleotides, the CDR3 is TGTGCCAGCAGCCCTGGGACAGTGCGCACAGATACGCAGTATTTT.

J is TRBJ1-3 and V is TRBV19, with D possibly being TRBD1 (5 bases). V lost 1 base and J 4 bases, leaving 14 bases between the germline ends. Looked up from germline, CDR1 is LNHDA and CDR2 is SQIVND (reference sequence). The length of the CDR3 is 16 residues. Written as DNA, the CDR3 is TGTGCCAGTAGTATAGTACCGGGGGGGTTCGGAAACACCATATATTTT. It is translated as CASSIVPGGFGNTIYF.

V is TRBV7-2 and J is TRBJ2-7; D is possibly TRBD2 (7 bases). The CDR3 extends over 14 amino acids. Trimming cost V 5 bases and J 0 bases, with 11 bases left between them. Germline V gives CDR1 SGHTA, CDR2 FQGNSA. In nucleotides, the CDR3 is TGTGCCAGCAGCCCTGGGGGGGCCTCCTACGAGCAGTACTTC. Amino acid sequence: CASSPGGASYEQYF.

V is TRBV5-6 and J is TRBJ2-5; TRBD1 aligns across 10 bases. Trimming cost V 4 bases and J 0 bases; bases outside gene matches: 3. From germline, CDR1 is SGHDT and CDR2 YYEEEE. The CDR3 loop spans 15 amino acids. This chain's CDR3 is CASSKDRGNQETQYF. In DNA form, the CDR3 reads TGTGCCAGCAGCAAGGACAGGGGGAACCAAGAGACCCAGTACTTC.

The chain is built from TRBV5-8 and TRBJ1-1; D is uncertain. This CDR3 is 12 amino acids long. Trimming left V 4 bases short and J 4 bases short, with 8 bases between. The germline V gene encodes CDR1 SGHTS and CDR2 YDEGEE. The CDR3 nucleotides are TGTGCCAGCAGCATCAGTGTCACTGAAGCTTTCTTT. Translated: CASSISVTEAFF.

The V and J genes are TRBV30 and TRBJ2-7, with 7 bases lining up with TRBD1. The V gene end was trimmed by 2 bases and the J gene end by 0 bases; junction bases not matched to a gene: 7. Germline V gene data show CDR1 as GTSNPN and CDR2 as SVGIG (reference sequence). The CDR3 sequence is 15 residues long. The CDR3 nucleotides read TGTGCCTGGAGTTCCGGGACAGCAAGCTCCTACGAGCAGTACTTC. It specifies CAWSSGTASSYEQYF.

This chain uses TRBV5-4 with TRBJ2-2, with TRBD2 matching 11 bases. This CDR3 region has 16 residues. The junction had 7 bases not matched to a gene; V was cut back by 4 bases and J by 5 bases. The germline V gene encodes CDR1 SGHNT and CDR2 YYREEE (reference sequence). The CDR3, as DNA: TGTGCCAGCAGCCCTCCTAGCGGGAGGAGGACCGGGGAGCTGTTTTTT. This translates into CASSPPSGRRTGELFF. Combining the CDR3 with reference TRBV5-4 and TRBJ2-2 gives the whole variable domain ETGVTQSPTHLIKTRGQQVTLRCSSQSGHNTVSWYQQALGQGPQFIFQYYREEENGRGNFPPRFSGLQFPNYSSELNVNALELDDSALYLCASSPPSGRRTGELFFGEGSRLTVL.

The chain has TRBV6-2 or TRBV6-3 and TRBJ1-5, with 10 bases fitting TRBD1. The CDR3 runs 17 residues. Losses at the gene ends were 5 bases for V and 7 bases for J; bases not matched to a gene: 14. CDR1 and CDR2 (germline): MNHEY, SVGEGT. CDR3 DNA: TGTGCCAGCAGTATAAATGCGGGACAGGGGTTCGGACAGCCCCAGCATTTT. Its protein product is CASSINAGQGFGQPQHF.

The rearrangement links TRBV3-1 (or the pseudogene TRBV3-2) to TRBJ1-2; 12 positions agree with TRBD1. The CDR3 is made up of 15 amino acids. The germline gives CDR1 LGHDT, CDR2 YNNKEL (reference sequence). The J segment lost 7 bases and the V segment lost 4 bases, leaving 7 bases of the junction unmatched. CDR3 DNA sequence: TGTGCCAGCAGCCCAGCGGGACAGGGGGCGGGTGGCTACACCTTC. This sequence encodes CASSPAGQGAGGYTF.

This rearrangement joins TRBV6-5 to TRBJ1-2; D unresolved. Germline-derived CDR1 and CDR2 are MNHEY and SVGAGI. V lost 6 bases and J 4 bases, leaving 9 bases between the germline ends. This CDR3 region has 12 residues. The CDR3 DNA reads TGTGCCAGCAGGGCGGGCAGCTATGGCTACACCTTC. Encoded protein: CASRAGSYGYTF.

V and J are TRBV5-5 and TRBJ2-7, with TRBD2 identical over 11 bases. CDR3 length: 14 residues. CDR1 and CDR2 from the germline V gene are SGHKS and YYEKEE (reference sequence). V shed 5 bases and J 4 bases; nucleotides not matched to a gene: 5. The CDR3 nucleotides read TGTGCCAGCAGTTTTCGACTAGCGGGGTACGAGCAGTACTTC. Translation: CASSFRLAGYEQYF. Based on the CDR3 plus reference TRBV5-5 and TRBJ2-7, the full variable domain is DAGVTQSPTHLIKTRGQQVTLRCSPISGHKSVSWYQQVLGQGPQFIFQYYEKEERGRGNFPDRFSARQFPNYSSELNVNALLLGDSALYLCASSFRLAGYEQYFGPGTRLTVT.

In regard to this clone: Other nucleotide sequences from this sample produce the same CDR3. This chain links TRBV20-1 with TRBJ1-1; tentatively, D is TRBD1 (6 bases). The CDR3 spans 11 residues. Trimming cost V 0 bases and J 7 bases, with 6 bases left between them. Germline V gene data show CDR1 as DFQATT and CDR2 as SNEGSKA (reference sequence). CDR3 DNA: TGCAGTGCTAGAGAGGACAGTGAAGCTTTCTTT. Translating gives CSAREDSEAFF.

This rearrangement joins TRBV7-8 to TRBJ1-4; D uncertain. V gave up 1 base and J gave up 7 bases, with 7 bases separating them. The germline V gene has CDR1 SGHVS and CDR2 FQNEAQ. The CDR3 has 13 amino acids. The chain's CDR3 is CASSLGAFEKLFF. The CDR3, as DNA: TGTGCCAGCAGCTTAGGAGCGTTTGAAAAACTGTTTTTT.

A note on this clone: At one of its ends the junction is not consistent with the germline gene, which may arise from a read error. The chain links TRBV7-7 to TRBJ2-1; 8 nucleotides line up with TRBD1. Germline V CDR1 and CDR2: SSHAT, FNYEAQ (reference sequence). This CDR3 comprises 15 residues. The CDR3 DNA reads as TGTGCTAGCAGTACTGACAGGGGCGCTTACAATGAGCAGTTCTTC. Amino acid sequence: CASSTDRGAYNEQFF.

The V gene is TRBV7-2, the J gene TRBJ1-6; TRBD1 is a possible D gene (6 bases). Looked up from germline, CDR1 is SGHTA and CDR2 is FQGNSA. This CDR3 spans 17 amino acids. Trimming left V 5 bases short and J 1 base short, with 15 bases between. The CDR3 DNA sequence: TGTGCCAGCAGCCCCCGACAGGAAAGGTCCTATAATTCACCCCTCCACTTT. It is translated as CASSPRQERSYNSPLHF.

This clone was detected once. The chain carries TRBV6-1 and TRBJ2-1; D is undetermined. CDR3 length: 16 residues. Germline-derived CDR1 and CDR2 are MNHNS and SASEGT. Trimming removed 2 bases from V and 0 bases from J, with 11 bases in between. In DNA, the CDR3 is TGTGCCAGCAGTGAAATCGGCGGTAGCTCCTACAATGAGCAGTTCTTC. It translates to CASSEIGGSSYNEQFF.

A single count supports this clone. This chain uses TRBV29-1 with TRBJ1-4; 11 bases match TRBD1. CDR1 SQVTM and CDR2 ANQGSEA come from the germline V gene. The V gene end was trimmed by 7 bases and the J gene end by 7 bases; junction bases not matched to a gene: 5. This CDR3 is built from 13 residues. CDR3 protein: CSARTGGGEKLFF. The CDR3 nucleotides read TGCAGCGCCCGGACAGGGGGCGGTGAAAAACTGTTTTTT.

The genes are TRBV4-1 and TRBJ2-5; 9 positions agree with TRBD2. Germline values: CDR1 MGHRA, CDR2 YSYEKL. The CDR3 runs 15 residues. V lost 0 bases to trimming and J lost 5 bases; unmatched junction nucleotides: 4. In nucleotides, the CDR3 is TGCGCCAGCAGCCAAGATGGGACTAGCTGGGAGACCCAGTACTTC. The encoded protein is CASSQDGTSWETQYF.

The chain carries TRBV6-5 and TRBJ2-3; 8 bases are a match to TRBD2. Trimming cost V 2 bases and J 6 bases; bases outside gene matches: 7. The CDR3 contains 15 residues. Germline V gives CDR1 MNHEY, CDR2 SVGAGI. This chain's CDR3 is CASSYGAGVRDTQYF. The CDR3 DNA follows: TGTGCCAGCAGTTACGGAGCGGGAGTCAGGGATACGCAGTATTTT.

V is TRBV20-1 and J is TRBJ2-1; D might be TRBD1 (6 bases). Per the germline V gene, CDR1 is DFQATT and CDR2 is SNEGSKA (reference sequence). Trimming stripped 3 bases from V and 7 bases from J, with 19 bases between. The CDR3 length is 15 residues. The CDR3 region has the DNA TGCAGTGCTAGTTTGACCACAGGGTTCGGGAATGAGCAGTTCTTC. Its protein product is CSASLTTGFGNEQFF.

This chain connects TRBV15 to TRBJ2-7, with D maybe TRBD2 (5 bases). This CDR3 spans 15 amino acids. Germline values: CDR1 LNHNV, CDR2 YYDKDF (reference sequence). The V end lost 2 bases, the J end lost 2 bases, and 13 bases lay between the germline ends. The CDR3 here is CATSRYGIPPYEQYF. Here the CDR3 DNA reads TGTGCCACCAGCAGATACGGGATCCCCCCCTACGAGCAGTACTTC.